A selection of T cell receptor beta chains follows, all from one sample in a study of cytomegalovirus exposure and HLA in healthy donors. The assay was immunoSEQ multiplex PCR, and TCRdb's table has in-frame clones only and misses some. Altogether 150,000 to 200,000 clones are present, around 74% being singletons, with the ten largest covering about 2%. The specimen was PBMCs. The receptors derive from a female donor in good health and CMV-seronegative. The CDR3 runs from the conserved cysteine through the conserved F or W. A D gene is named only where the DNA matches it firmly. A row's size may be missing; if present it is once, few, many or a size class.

TGTGCCTGGAGTGGGGACTCCTACTCCTACAATGAGCAGTTCTTC | CAWSGDSYSYNEQFF | TRBJ2-1 | - | - | TRBV30
TGTGCCAGCAGGCCGACAGGGGGCGATGGAAACACCATATATTTT | CASRPTGGDGNTIYF | TRBJ1-3 | - | TRBD1 | TRBV4-2
TGTGCCAGCTCACCCCCGGGACAGGGGGCCACCGGGGAGCTGTTTTTT | CASSPPGQGATGELFF | TRBJ2-2 | - | TRBD1 | TRBV18
TGTGCCAGTAGTATAGGGGGCGCGCCTAATGAAAAACTGTTTTTT | CASSIGGAPNEKLFF | TRBJ1-4 | - | - | TRBV19
TGTGCCAGCAGCTTAGACCAGGGGGCGGATACTAATGAAAAACTGTTTTTT | CASSLDQGADTNEKLFF | TRBJ1-4 | - | TRBD1 | TRBV7-9
TGTGCCAGCAGCTTATGGGACAGGGCTTCACCCCTCCACTTT | CASSLWDRASPLHF | TRBJ1-6 | - | TRBD1 | TRBV5-4
TGTGCCAGCAGTGGGGGCGCCTGGGGGACCCAGTACTTC | CASSGGAWGTQYF | TRBJ2-5 | - | - | TRBV6-1
TGTGCCAGCAGCCAAATTCCAGGGAGGGAGGGTAACAATGAGCAGTTCTTC | CASSQIPGREGNNEQFF | TRBJ2-1 | - | TRBD2 | TRBV14
TGTGCCAGCAGCTTAGCCGTAGGGAGGAGTAATCAGCCCCAGCATTTT | CASSLAVGRSNQPQHF | TRBJ1-5 | - | - | TRBV7-2
TGCAGCGTTGAGTCCGGGGGTGGCACAGATACGCAGTATTTT | CSVESGGGTDTQYF | TRBJ2-3 | - | - | TRBV29-1
TGTGCCAGCAGCTTGGCCCTCCAAGAGACCCAGTACTTC | CASSLALQETQYF | TRBJ2-5 | few | - | TRBV5-5
TGTGCCAGCAGCTTGGACCCCACTGTCCGGGGGAACACTGAAGCTTTCTTT | CASSLDPTVRGNTEAFF | TRBJ1-1 | - | - | TRBV5-4
TGTGCCAGCACCTCCCTCAACCGGGTGAACACTGAAGCTTTCTTT | CASTSLNRVNTEAFF | TRBJ1-1 | - | - | TRBV6-1
TGTGCCAGCAGTCCGGACCCTAGCCGCGGCAATGAGCAGTTCTTC | CASSPDPSRGNEQFF | TRBJ2-1 | - | - | TRBV27
TGTGCCTGGAGGTCGTACAGTAACTATGGCTACACCTTC | CAWRSYSNYGYTF | TRBJ1-2 | few | - | TRBV30
TGTGCCTGGTCACCGGGACTAGGGGGGTACAATGAGCAGTTCTTC | CAWSPGLGGYNEQFF | TRBJ2-1 | few | TRBD2 | TRBV30
TGTGCCAGCAGTAGGGGACAGGGGGCGTACTATGGCTACACCTTC | CASSRGQGAYYGYTF | TRBJ1-2 | - | TRBD1 | TRBV6-5
TGCGCCAGTAACGGAGGGGCGGCCGATGAAAAACTGTTTTTT | CASNGGAADEKLFF | TRBJ1-4 | - | - | TRBV5-1
TGTGCCAGCAGTCCCCCGGGAAGCAACACTGAAGCTTTCTTT | CASSPPGSNTEAFF | TRBJ1-1 | - | - | TRBV6-5
TGTGCCAGCAGCCTAGGGACTATGAACACTGAAGCTTTCTTT | CASSLGTMNTEAFF | TRBJ1-1 | - | - | TRBV6-6
TGTGCCAGCAGTTACCGCAGGGGCGAAGAGACCCAGTACTTC | CASSYRRGEETQYF | TRBJ2-5 | few | - | TRBV6-6
TGTGCCAGCAGCTTGGGCTACTCGTCGTACTTC | CASSLGYSSYF | TRBJ2-7 | - | - | TRBV5-6
TGCGCCAGCAGCCCAGCGGAGACCACAGATACGCAGTATTTT | CASSPAETTDTQYF | TRBJ2-3 | - | - | TRBV10-2
TGTGCCAGCAGTATGGTGGCAGGCAAAACTGAAGCTTTCTTT | CASSMVAGKTEAFF | TRBJ1-1 | - | - | TRBV6-1